This entry lists 21 T cell receptor beta chains sequenced from one sample in a study of blood T cells in healthy people across ages. With a J-beta primer mix and a sample-barcoded 5' primer, a second PCR ran about 6 to 11 cycles. In TCRdb, the 5' RACE reads were re-called with MiXCR into one record per CDR3 protein. The table shows fewer than 2,000,000 distinct CDR3 sequences, with roughly 30% occurring only once. Sequenced input: blood. The source is a woman aged 25 to 45 in good health.

With regard to this clonotype: A single base separates this from a much larger clone, so it may be a read error. The gene calls are TRBV3-1 and TRBJ2-3; no reliable D call. This CDR3 region has 13 residues. Per germline, CDR1 LGHDT and CDR2 YNNKEL (reference sequence). V was shortened by 2 bases and J by 2 bases, with 5 bases between the two germline ends. This chain's CDR3 is CASSQQDTDTQYF. CDR3 coding DNA: TGTGCCAGCAGCCAACAGGACACAGATACGCAGTATTTT.

This clonotype was recorded many times. The J gene is TRBJ1-1, the V gene TRBV7-2; D remains ambiguous. This CDR3 region has 13 residues. Germline assignment: CDR1 SGHTA and CDR2 FQGNSA. V was cut by 5 bases and J by 0 bases, with 7 bases left in between. The CDR3 here is CASSPVVNTEAFF. DNA for the CDR3: TGTGCCAGCAGCCCCGTGGTGAACACTGAAGCTTTCTTT.

This clonotype was counted only a few times. The rearrangement joins TRBV29-1 to TRBJ2-5, with 13 bases that match TRBD2. Germline CDR1 and CDR2: SQVTM and ANQGSEA. V dropped 4 bases and J dropped 1; count of bases not matched to a gene: 12. This CDR3 contains 18 residues. Here the CDR3 reads CSVGGLAGALLGQETQYF. Written as DNA, the CDR3 is TGCAGCGTTGGAGGACTAGCGGGGGCCCTATTAGGCCAAGAGACCCAGTACTTC.

Only a few counts were recorded for this clonotype. The chain recombines TRBV5-4 with TRBJ2-7, with a tentative D call TRBD2 (5 bases). V dropped 4 bases and J dropped 7 bases, with 24 bases sitting between them. From germline, CDR1 is SGHNT and CDR2 YYREEE (reference sequence). This CDR3 has 16 residues. The CDR3 sequence: CASSNPSSGPYREQYF. In DNA, the CDR3 is TGTGCCAGCAGCAACCCTTCGAGCGGCCCCTATAGAGAGCAGTACTTC.

This CDR3 reads CATAGAGYGYTF. The CDR3, as DNA: TGTGCCACGGCCGGGGCAGGCTATGGCTACACCTTC. The chain joins TRBV28 to TRBJ1-2, with D possibly being TRBD1 (5 bases). Germline lookup yields CDR1 MDHEN and CDR2 SYDVKM. V lost 10 bases and J 4 bases, leaving 13 bases between the germline ends. There are 12 residues in the CDR3.

This rearrangement joins TRBV10-2 to TRBJ1-1; 10 nucleotides align to TRBD1. V was pared by 4 bases and J by 5 bases, with 13 bases of the junction left unmatched. Germline loops: CDR1 WSHSY, CDR2 SAAADI. The CDR3 sequence is 17 residues long. CDR3 in DNA: TGCGCCAGCAGTGGGGACAGGGGTTATAGGAGTCCTACTGAAGCTTTCTTT. The encoded protein is CASSGDRGYRSPTEAFF.

V gene TRBV3-1 combines with J gene TRBJ1-6; D might be TRBD1 (6 bases). The CDR3 has 12 residues. CDR1 is LGHDT, CDR2 YNNKEL, per germline (reference sequence). V was shortened by 4 bases and J by 11 bases, with 9 bases between the two germline ends. In DNA, the CDR3 is TGTGCCAGCAGCCCCCAGGGGCCACCCCTCCACTTT. Its protein is CASSPQGPPLHF.

This chain uses TRBV6-5 with TRBJ2-1, with 9 bases identical to TRBD1. V trimming: 2 bases; J trimming: 4 bases; junction bases outside the gene matches: 6. Per the germline V gene, CDR1 is MNHEY and CDR2 is SVGAGI. The CDR3 has 16 amino acids. The CDR3 bases are TGTGCCAGCAGTTACACAGGGGGCCGGCGGTACAATGAGCAGTTCTTC. It codes for CASSYTGGRRYNEQFF.

J is TRBJ1-2 and V is TRBV3-1; tentative D call: TRBD1 (5 bases). From germline, CDR1 is LGHDT and CDR2 YNNKEL (reference sequence). Trimming removed 1 base from V and 2 bases from J, with 14 bases in between. This CDR3 contains 16 residues. CDR3 sequence: CASSQAGWRDNYGYTF. The CDR3 region has the DNA TGTGCCAGCAGCCAAGCCGGATGGAGGGACAACTATGGCTACACCTTC.

In its sample, this clonotype was seen a few times. The V gene is TRBV25-1, the J gene TRBJ1-1; 9 nucleotides agree with TRBD1. The germline CDR1 and CDR2 sequences are MGHDK and SYGVNS. This CDR3 spans 18 amino acids. V lost 1 base to trimming and J lost 1 base; unmatched junction nucleotides: 10. CDR3 region: CASSESLPGQGRNTEAFF. In DNA form, the CDR3 reads TGTGCCAGCAGTGAATCCCTTCCGGGACAGGGCAGGAACACTGAAGCTTTCTTT.

This chain links TRBV6-1 with TRBJ2-7, with D uncertain. The CDR3 consists of 12 residues. The ends were cut back, 6 bases at V and 2 bases at J, with 8 bases in the middle. Per the germline V gene, CDR1 is MNHNS and CDR2 is SASEGT. The CDR3 reads CASRNGAYEQYF. The CDR3 DNA sequence: TGTGCCAGCAGGAATGGGGCCTACGAGCAGTACTTC.

This clonotype was recorded a few times. The V call is TRBV7-3, the J call TRBJ1-6; TRBD1 is a possible D gene (6 bases). Germline V gene data show CDR1 as SGHTA and CDR2 as FQGTGA. The V end was cut by 2 bases, the J end by 7 bases, with 15 bases between. The CDR3 is made up of 16 amino acids. CDR3 protein: CASSLSSTGLNSPLHF. DNA for the CDR3: TGTGCCAGCAGCTTATCCTCAACAGGGCTGAATTCACCCCTCCACTTT.

This clonotype was recorded a few times. V usage is TRBV4-2 and J usage is TRBJ2-7, with D maybe TRBD2 (7 bases). CDR1 is LGHNA, CDR2 YNFKEQ, per germline. Trimming removed 0 bases at V and 1 base at J, with 19 bases between. CDR3 length: 18 residues. This chain's CDR3 is CASSQEGLAEGGSYEQYF. As DNA, the CDR3 is TGTGCCAGCAGCCAAGAAGGGCTAGCGGAGGGGGGGTCCTACGAGCAGTACTTC.

The CDR3 DNA follows: TGCGCCAGCAGTCAACGGGACAGTCGGATAGACGAGCAGTACTTC. Protein sequence: CASSQRDSRIDEQYF. The J gene is TRBJ2-7, the V gene TRBV5-1, with 7 positions matching TRBD1. The CDR3 is 15 amino acids. The junction had 13 bases not matched to a gene; V was cut back by 5 bases and J by 5 bases. Germline CDR1 SGHRS, CDR2 YFSETQ.

In this sample, this clonotype turned up a few times. V usage is TRBV2 and J usage is TRBJ1-2, with 8 bases that match TRBD1. Losses at the gene ends were 6 bases for V and 6 bases for J; bases not matched to a gene: 6. The germline V gene has CDR1 SNHLY and CDR2 FYNNEI. CDR3 length equals 13 residues. In nucleotides, the CDR3 is TGTGCCAGCAGGAAACAGGGGGTGGATGGCTACACCTTC. Residues: CASRKQGVDGYTF.

With respect to this clonotype: Mismatch with germline at one junction end may stem from a read error. This chain joins TRBV12-3 or TRBV12-4 and TRBJ2-2, with a weak D call TRBD1 (6 bases). The CDR3 has 13 residues. CDR3 residues: CASQRGYTGERFF. The CDR3 bases are TGTGCCAGCCAAAGGGGGTACACCGGGGAGCGGTTTTTT.

This clonotype has a count of ten or more. Given a much more abundant clone one base away, this may be a read error. The chain uses TRBV10-3 and TRBJ2-6, with TRBD2 matching over 7 bases. There are 15 residues in the CDR3. Per the germline V gene, CDR1 is ENHRY and CDR2 is SYGVKD. CDR3 amino acids: CAISEPTSGANVRTF. DNA of the CDR3: TGTGCCATCAGTGAGCCCACCAGCGGGGCCAACGTCCGGACTTTC.

V gene TRBV20-1 combines with J gene TRBJ2-1; 14 bases agree with TRBD2. Trimming cost V 5 bases and J 10 bases; bases outside gene matches: 4. This CDR3 is 13 amino acids long. The V gene's germline CDR1 is DFQATT and CDR2 SNEGSKA (reference sequence). The CDR3 loop reads CSALRLAGGEQFF. The CDR3 nucleotides are TGCAGTGCTCTTCGACTAGCGGGGGGGGAGCAGTTCTTC.

This chain links TRBV5-1 with TRBJ2-5; 9 bases fit TRBD2. This CDR3 region has 15 residues. The V gene end was trimmed by 4 bases and the J gene end by 14 bases; junction bases not matched to a gene: 18. The germline V gene has CDR1 SGHRS and CDR2 YFSETQ. The CDR3 region is CASSTYSGRGNEHYF. The CDR3 DNA sequence: TGCGCCAGCAGCACGTATAGCGGGAGAGGCAATGAGCACTACTTC.

This clonotype has a handful of counts. This rearrangement joins TRBV29-1 to TRBJ1-5; D uncertain. The V gene lost 5 bases and the J gene lost 4 bases, with 12 bases spanning the gap. The CDR3 covers 13 residues. The germline V gene has CDR1 SQVTM and CDR2 ANQGSEA. CDR3 sequence (DNA): TGCAGCGTTCGCACCACAACAAATCAGCCCCAGCATTTT. It specifies CSVRTTTNQPQHF.

V is TRBV4-1 and J is TRBJ1-1; D is unclear. This CDR3 is 15 amino acids long. CDR1 and CDR2 (germline): MGHRA, YSYEKL. V was trimmed by 2 bases and J by 4 bases, leaving 14 bases between them. Here the CDR3 reads CASSQSKGRVTEAFF. DNA of the CDR3: TGCGCCAGCAGCCAATCAAAGGGAAGAGTCACTGAAGCTTTCTTT.